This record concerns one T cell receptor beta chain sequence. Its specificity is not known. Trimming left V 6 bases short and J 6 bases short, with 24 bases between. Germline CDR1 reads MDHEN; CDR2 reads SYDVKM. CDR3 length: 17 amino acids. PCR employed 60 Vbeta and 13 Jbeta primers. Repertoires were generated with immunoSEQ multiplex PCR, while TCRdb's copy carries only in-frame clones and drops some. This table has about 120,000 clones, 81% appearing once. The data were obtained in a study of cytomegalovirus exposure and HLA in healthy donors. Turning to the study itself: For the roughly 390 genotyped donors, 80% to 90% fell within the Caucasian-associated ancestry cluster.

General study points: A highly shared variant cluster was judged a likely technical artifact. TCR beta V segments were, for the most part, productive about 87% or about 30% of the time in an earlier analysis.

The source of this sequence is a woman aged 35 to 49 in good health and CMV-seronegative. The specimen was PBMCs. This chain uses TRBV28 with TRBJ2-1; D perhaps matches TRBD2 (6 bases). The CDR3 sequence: CASSLRPIADGGNEQFF. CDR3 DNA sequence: TGTGCCAGCAGCCTCCGCCCGATAGCGGATGGGGGCAATGAGCAGTTCTTC.